The rows below give T cell receptor beta chains drawn from one sample of a study of T cell responses to AZD1222 COVID-19 vaccine. Some clones are missing from TCRdb's copy, which holds only in-frame ones; the method was immunoSEQ multiplex PCR. The sample includes roughly 260,000 clones, more than 85% of them seen just once. Sample: peripheral blood, taken on day 0 of AZD1222 vaccination. The origin of the receptors is an adult in good health. The conserved cysteine and the conserved F or W are not part of the CDR3 here. Expanded clones are given a class, and other clones once, few, many or no size at all.

abundance	v_gene	j_gene	CDR3aa
.	TRBV5-1	TRBJ2-2	ASSFTVRLGDTGELF
.	TRBV5-1	TRBJ2-3	ASSLNSGYRTDTQY
.	TRBV19	TRBJ1-1	ASSTLPGATLGTEAF
few	TRBV28	TRBJ2-7	ASSLAEWGNEQY
.	TRBV28	TRBJ1-5	ASSPAAGAMGQPQH
.	TRBV7-9	TRBJ1-1	ASSRKDMNTEAF
.	TRBV10-3	TRBJ1-3	AISERAANGNTIY
.	TRBV4-3	TRBJ2-1	ASSQTSRGGNEQF
once	TRBV2	TRBJ1-2	ASRVGAQGYGYT
once	TRBV6-5	TRBJ1-2	ASSRTSGTGYGYT
.	TRBV7-9	TRBJ2-1	ASSSGERGGDEQF
.	TRBV9	TRBJ2-3	ASSVGGAGTDTQY
once	TRBV7-9	TRBJ1-6	ASSPGGNSPLH
.	TRBV28	TRBJ2-1	ASSFSAKANYNEQF
.	TRBV25-1	TRBJ2-7	ASSSGGGGEQY
.	TRBV28	TRBJ2-7	ASSLRDRGSYEQY
.	TRBV15	TRBJ2-1	ATSRERGVGNEQF
.	TRBV3-1/TRBV3-2	TRBJ1-2	ASSQSGTYSGYT
.	TRBV7-9	TRBJ2-5	ASSREGAGGQETQY
.	TRBV6-5	TRBJ2-7	ASSHGGLYEQY
.	TRBV28	TRBJ2-1	ASSLPHSHYNEQF
once	TRBV10-3	TRBJ1-2	AIGGRHGYT
.	TRBV5-4	TRBJ1-1	ASSLVVGGWGEAF
.	TRBV27	TRBJ2-7	ASASFRVTDEQY
.	TRBV12-3/TRBV12-4	TRBJ2-7	ASSLTVPYEQY
.	TRBV9	TRBJ2-2	ASSDDRGGNTGELF
.	TRBV19	TRBJ2-4	ASSPATEGLAKNIQY
.	TRBV19	TRBJ2-7	ASSMRDRGKQY
.	TRBV6-2/TRBV6-3	TRBJ2-7	ASSSGNSYEQY
once	TRBV7-9	TRBJ2-1	ASSFSDPNEQF
.	TRBV7-9	TRBJ1-1	ASSLTGNTEAF
.	TRBV27	TRBJ2-7	ASSKQGQGAYEQY
once	TRBV4-1	TRBJ2-5	ASSQGWWRGNAETQY
.	TRBV2	TRBJ2-2	ASRRLAGGNTGELF
.	TRBV28	TRBJ2-7	ASSPRVPYEQY
.	TRBV7-9	TRBJ2-3	ASSHEGGTDTQY
.	TRBV5-1	TRBJ2-2	ASSLEGLAGGELF
.	TRBV9	TRBJ1-1	ASSVAPNTEAF
.	TRBV28	TRBJ2-7	ASSRYEQY
.	TRBV18	TRBJ1-1	ASSPPGAVRSIEAF
.	TRBV27	TRBJ1-6	ASRVYQGSNNSPLH
.	TRBV19	TRBJ2-7	ASSSRTSGGARPYEQY
once	TRBV5-1	TRBJ2-2	ASSLRTSNTGELF
.	TRBV9	TRBJ2-1	ASSGQGRGRSYNEQF
.	TRBV5-5	TRBJ2-3	ASGSTSGVTDTQY
.	TRBV7-2	TRBJ2-2	ASSLAMGSTGELF
.	TRBV10-2	TRBJ1-4	ASSSGGTLMAEKLF
.	TRBV11-2	TRBJ2-7	ASSLDNPYEQY
.	TRBV28	TRBJ1-5	ASNPPGSSNQPQH
once	TRBV9	TRBJ2-1	ASSVEAIGEQF
.	TRBV14	TRBJ2-7	ASSLNRGGFEQY
few	TRBV5-1	TRBJ2-7	ASSQGQLEQY
.	TRBV2	TRBJ1-4	ASSDRDRGVKLF
.	TRBV30	TRBJ2-7	AWSVPAALGAEY
.	TRBV18	TRBJ2-1	ASSPRQGSGEQF
.	TRBV7-2	TRBJ1-6	ASSLEGDSPLH
once	TRBV10-3	TRBJ1-4	AISGQSKKLF
.	TRBV12-5	TRBJ1-3	ASGFSLPGQTISGNTIY
.	TRBV30	TRBJ1-5	AWSVGVGPQH
.	TRBV25-1	TRBJ1-1	ASSEWTGTEAF